This T cell receptor beta chain was captured by sequencing in a study of Ad26.COV2.S vaccination and SARS-CoV-2 variants. This clone was counted once. Treatment specified: around 19 received Ad26.COV2.S at low or high dose, single or two shots; 5 received placebo; per-sample allocation not given. Samples analyzed were those drawn on day 63 after the first vaccine or placebo injection. Germline V CDR1 and CDR2: LGHDT, YNNKEL (reference sequence). J lost 4 bases, V lost 1 base, and 5 bases had no gene match. The CDR3 is 15 residues long. Generated by immunoSEQ multiplex PCR, the TCRdb table keeps only in-frame clones and is missing some. The sample includes a few hundred thousand clones, roughly 90% seen only once; the top ten take about 4%.

This chain uses TRBV3-1 (or the pseudogene TRBV3-2) with TRBJ2-7; 9 bases map to TRBD1. This specimen consisted of peripheral blood, obtained in a trial of Ad26.COV2.S vaccine versus placebo. The TCR was taken from a person aged 18-65 years who received the Ad26.COV2.S COVID-19 vaccine or a placebo. In DNA form, the CDR3 reads TGTGCCAGCAGCCAAGGGTGGGGACAGGGTTACGAGCAGTACTTC. Encoded protein: CASSQGWGQGYEQYF.